These 4 T cell receptor beta chains share one sample of origin, sequenced in a study of T cell repertoires in cytomegalovirus infection. TCRdb used MiXCR to reprocess the reads, holding one entry per CDR3 protein. The sample consists of a few hundred thousand distinct CDR3 sequences, more than 8% of them appearing once. What was sequenced was PBMCs. These TCRs come from a human donor in good health (CMV status not recorded). Some clones in this sample may be carry-over from other donors' samples.

The chain's CDR3 is CASSRRTSEARSYNEQFF. The CDR3 DNA is TGCGCCAGCAGCCGTCGGACTAGCGAGGCCAGGTCCTACAATGAGCAGTTCTTC. The rearrangement links TRBV4-1 to TRBJ2-1; TRBD2 aligns across 9 bases. Germline V gives CDR1 MGHRA, CDR2 YSYEKL. The CDR3 covers 18 residues. V trimming: 4 bases; J trimming: 1 base; junction bases outside the gene matches: 11.

A few counts support this clonotype. This chain joins TRBV7-2 and TRBJ2-5; TRBD1 is a possible D gene (6 bases). Germline V gene data show CDR1 as SGHTA and CDR2 as FQGNSA. Trimming took off 4 bases at V and 2 bases at J, with 11 bases between the two ends. This CDR3 has 14 amino acids. The CDR3 DNA sequence: TGTGCCAGCAGCTACCTAGGACAGCAAGAGACCCAGTACTTC. Protein sequence: CASSYLGQQETQYF.

This clonotype has a handful of counts. The V and J genes are TRBV7-9 and TRBJ2-5; the D gene is possibly TRBD2 (6 bases). Germline V lookup: CDR1 SEHNR, CDR2 FQNEAQ (reference sequence). The V end lost 5 bases, the J end lost 5 bases, and 12 bases lay between the germline ends. The CDR3 consists of 13 residues. CDR3 sequence (DNA): TGTGCCAGCAGCCCCGCTAGCGTGGAGACCCAGTACTTC. It translates to CASSPASVETQYF.

This clonotype was seen ten or more times. The chain is built from TRBV7-2 and TRBJ2-7; 9 bases line up with TRBD2. With 0 bases clipped from V and 6 bases from J, the junction kept 9 bases outside the gene matches. The CDR3 is 16 amino acids. The germline gives CDR1 SGHTA, CDR2 FQGNSA. In DNA, the CDR3 is TGTGCCAGCAGCTTAGCTGGGGGGACTAGCTTCAGCGAGCAGTACTTC. It is translated as CASSLAGGTSFSEQYF. Filled out from reference TRBV7-2 and TRBJ2-7, the complete variable domain reads GAGVSQSPSNKVTEKGKDVELRCDPISGHTALYWYRQSLGQGLEFLIYFQGNSAPDKSGLPSDRFSAERTGGSVSTLTIQRTQQEDSAVYLCASSLAGGTSFSEQYFGPGTRLTVT.